The 30 T cell receptor beta chains below were found in one sample sequenced in a study of OX40 agonist ivuxolimab in advanced cancers. Some clones are missing from TCRdb's copy, which holds only in-frame ones; the method was immunoSEQ multiplex PCR. The repertoire has 70,000 to 95,000 clones, approximately 92% of them found once; the top ten carry approximately 7.7%. Sample: CD4+ or CD8+ T cells sorted from blood, taken in a trial of the OX40 agonist ivuxolimab. The receptors were sampled from an adult with an advanced solid tumor such as melanoma, head and neck, liver or kidney cancer.

The rearrangement links TRBV4-2 to TRBJ1-5, with 7 nucleotides matching TRBD1. Germline V gene lookup returns CDR1 LGHNA and CDR2 YNFKEQ. V lost 0 bases to trimming and J lost 0 bases; unmatched junction nucleotides: 2. The CDR3 has 16 residues. For the CDR3, the DNA is TGTGCCAGCAGCCAAGACGGACAGGCTAGCAATCAGCCCCAGCATTTT. This translates into CASSQDGQASNQPQHF.

The rearrangement uses TRBV28 and TRBJ2-1, with D possibly matching TRBD2 (5 bases). Trimming left V 4 bases short and J 0 bases short, with 10 bases between. From germline, CDR1 is MDHEN and CDR2 SYDVKM. The CDR3 has 15 residues. CDR3 DNA: TGTGCCAGCAGTTCCGCTAGCCCCTCCTACAATGAGCAGTTCTTC. Translating gives CASSSASPSYNEQFF.

The chain links TRBV29-1 to TRBJ2-3; TRBD1 agrees at 7 bases. Germline V gene data show CDR1 as SQVTM and CDR2 as ANQGSEA. Trimming cost V 0 bases and J 6 bases; bases outside gene matches: 0. The CDR3 spans 12 residues. This chain's CDR3 is CSVEDRGDTQYF. The CDR3 DNA reads as TGCAGCGTTGAAGACAGGGGGGATACGCAGTATTTT.

J is TRBJ1-2 and V is TRBV7-9; no clear D gene. The length of the CDR3 is 8 residues. Trimming stripped 6 bases from V and 7 bases from J, with 0 bases between. Per germline, CDR1 SEHNR and CDR2 FQNEAQ (reference sequence). CDR3 in amino acids: CASSGYTF. Written as DNA, the CDR3 is TGTGCCAGCAGTGGCTACACCTTC.

The chain carries TRBV12-5 and TRBJ2-3; 8 bases fit TRBD1. The CDR3 contains 12 residues. CDR1 and CDR2 from the germline V gene are LGHNT and FRNRAP. CDR3 nucleotide sequence: TGTGCGGCGGACAGGGAAGGAGATACGCAGTATTTT. As protein: CAADREGDTQYF.

This clone was detected once. CDR3 in DNA: TGTGCCTGGAGTATGACTGGAAAGACCCAGTACTTC. Its translation: CAWSMTGKTQYF. The chain recombines TRBV30 with TRBJ2-5, with D uncertain. Germline V gene sequence: CDR1 GTSNPN, CDR2 SVGIG (reference sequence). The ends were cut back, 2 bases at V and 6 bases at J, with 10 bases in the middle. The CDR3 extends over 12 amino acids.

The chain uses TRBV6-6 and TRBJ2-7; D gene uncertain. The germline CDR1 and CDR2 sequences are MNHNY and SVGAGI (reference sequence). The CDR3 length is 13 residues. The V end lost 6 bases, the J end lost 12 bases, and 21 bases lay between the germline ends. The CDR3 is CASSPTQVPSTYF. The CDR3 region has the DNA TGTGCCAGCAGCCCAACTCAGGTGCCGAGCACGTACTTC.

The V and J genes are TRBV28 and TRBJ1-4; unclear D gene. The CDR3 has 14 residues. V gave up 2 bases and J gave up 8 bases, with 12 bases separating them. The germline gives CDR1 MDHEN, CDR2 SYDVKM. The DNA of the CDR3 is TGTGCCAGCAGTTTACAGGTTCGGAGGGAAAAACTGTTTTTT. Translation: CASSLQVRREKLFF.

J is TRBJ2-3 and V is TRBV6-6; TRBD1 might be the D (6 bases). V dropped 7 bases and J dropped 0 bases, with 14 bases sitting between them. The CDR3 sequence is 15 residues long. Germline CDR1 and CDR2: MNHNY and SVGAGI (reference sequence). CDR3 protein: CASIRGSGSTDTQYF. In nucleotides, the CDR3 is TGTGCCAGCATAAGGGGGAGCGGTAGCACAGATACGCAGTATTTT.

As regards this clone: The same CDR3 also results from other DNA sequences found in this sample. The gene calls are TRBV5-6 and TRBJ2-7; D remains unclear. Germline V gives CDR1 SGHDT, CDR2 YYEEEE. Trimming removed 0 bases from V and 4 bases from J, with 2 bases in between. This CDR3 has 11 amino acids. CDR3 amino acids: CASSLGYEQYF. The CDR3 bases are TGTGCCAGCAGCTTGGGTTACGAGCAGTACTTC.

V gene TRBV9 combines with J gene TRBJ2-7, with D perhaps assigned TRBD1 or TRBD2 (5 bases each). Trimming shortened V by 4 bases and J by 4 bases, and 21 bases separated the two germline ends. From germline, CDR1 is SGDLS and CDR2 YYNGEE. CDR3 length: 16 amino acids. CDR3 loop: CASSPRSQGVLYEQYF. CDR3 nucleotide sequence: TGTGCCAGCAGCCCCCGATCCCAGGGAGTTCTTTACGAGCAGTACTTC.

The chain combines TRBV4-2 with TRBJ2-1; D might be TRBD1 or TRBD2, each matching 5 bases. The V and J ends lost 0 bases and 6 bases respectively, with 18 bases between them. From germline, CDR1 is LGHNA and CDR2 YNFKEQ. The CDR3 runs 17 residues. The CDR3 here is CASSQDGTGRSINEQFF. The CDR3 DNA reads TGTGCCAGCAGCCAAGATGGTACGGGACGATCGATCAATGAGCAGTTCTTC.

The V call is TRBV7-3, the J call TRBJ2-7; TRBD1 aligns across 9 bases. Trimming removed 4 bases from V and 3 bases from J; junction bases left unmatched: 4. CDR1 and CDR2 (germline): SGHTA, FQGTGA. The CDR3 runs 14 residues. This CDR3 reads CASSSTGGNYEQYF. In DNA, the CDR3 is TGTGCCAGCAGCTCCACAGGGGGCAACTACGAGCAGTACTTC.

The rearrangement uses TRBV19 and TRBJ2-2; D is perhaps TRBD2 (5 bases). V lost 4 bases and J 5 bases, leaving 11 bases between the germline ends. Germline lookup yields CDR1 LNHDA and CDR2 SQIVND (reference sequence). This CDR3 contains 14 residues. The DNA for the CDR3 is TGTGCCAGTAGTACCCGACGGGGAACCGGGGAGCTGTTTTTT. This codes for CASSTRRGTGELFF.

The chain carries TRBV18 and TRBJ2-6, with TRBD1 identical over 10 bases. In germline, CDR1 is KGHSH, CDR2 LQKENI. J lost 1 base, V lost 0 bases, and 3 bases had no gene match. The CDR3 contains 18 residues. This CDR3 is CASSPPGQGMSGANVLTF. CDR3 coding DNA: TGTGCCAGCTCACCACCGGGACAGGGGATGTCTGGGGCCAACGTCCTGACTTTC.

V is TRBV2 and J is TRBJ2-2; TRBD1 matches at 7 bases. The germline gives CDR1 SNHLY, CDR2 FYNNEI. The CDR3 sequence is 15 residues long. Trimming took 2 bases from V and 4 from J; bases not matched to a gene: 4. The CDR3 loop reads CASSEPRGITGELFF. The CDR3 DNA sequence: TGTGCCAGCAGTGAACCCAGGGGGATCACCGGGGAGCTGTTTTTT.

J is TRBJ1-2 and V is TRBV28; no firm D call. The CDR3 is 14 residues long. The ends were cut back, 8 bases at V and 7 bases at J, with 20 bases in the middle. From germline, CDR1 is MDHEN and CDR2 SYDVKM. The CDR3 is CASATLSRDSGYTF. CDR3 sequence (DNA): TGTGCCAGCGCAACCCTCTCAAGGGATAGTGGCTACACCTTC.

This clone was counted once. The genes are TRBV6-5 and TRBJ2-7, with D unclear. The germline V gene has CDR1 MNHEY and CDR2 SVGAGI. Trimming pared 7 bases from V and 3 bases from J, leaving 7 bases between. This CDR3 comprises 11 residues. CDR3: CASMQIYEQYF. The CDR3 nucleotides are TGTGCCAGCATGCAAATCTACGAGCAGTACTTC.

The sample holds one count of this clone. This chain links TRBV7-8 with TRBJ1-4, with unresolved D. The CDR3 has 14 amino acids. V was cut by 5 bases and J by 1 base, with 8 bases left in between. The germline V gene has CDR1 SGHVS and CDR2 FQNEAQ. CDR3 amino acids: CASSPHRTNEKLFF. The CDR3 DNA reads TGTGCCAGCAGCCCACACAGAACTAATGAAAAACTGTTTTTT.

The CDR3 DNA follows: TGTGCCAGCAGTTCTCAGCGGGAGGGCCCCTACGAGCAGTACTTC. It translates to CASSSQREGPYEQYF. The chain recombines TRBV28 with TRBJ2-7; 10 bases fit TRBD2. V lost 4 bases and J lost 2; bases outside the gene matches: 5. Germline V gene lookup returns CDR1 MDHEN and CDR2 SYDVKM. CDR3 length equals 15 residues.

The chain employs TRBV7-5 and TRBJ2-1. TRBV7-5 is tagged as a pseudogene. The CDR3 extends over 15 amino acids. The CDR3, as DNA: TGTGCCAGAAGCTTATCTGATCGGGCCAGTGGGGAGCAGTTCTTC. This sequence encodes CARSLSDRASGEQFF.

This sequence joins TRBV5-1 and TRBJ2-2, with 8 bases lining up with TRBD2. CDR1 and CDR2 (germline): SGHRS, YFSETQ. J lost 4 bases, V lost 9 bases, and 8 bases had no gene match. The CDR3 spans 14 residues. CDR3 nucleotide sequence: TGCGCCACCAAAAGCGGGAGTAGCACCGGGGAGCTGTTTTTT. Translation gives CATKSGSSTGELFF.

V gene TRBV5-1 combines with J gene TRBJ2-1; 8 positions agree with TRBD2. Germline lookup yields CDR1 SGHRS and CDR2 YFSETQ. The CDR3 consists of 13 residues. The ends lost 4 bases at V and 9 bases at J; junction bases unmatched: 6. The CDR3: CASSPPAGGEQFF. The CDR3 coding sequence is TGCGCCAGCAGCCCTCCGGCGGGAGGTGAGCAGTTCTTC.

The J gene is TRBJ1-2, the V gene TRBV6-1, with D unresolved. Trimming pared 6 bases from V and 4 bases from J, leaving 9 bases between. The CDR3 extends over 12 amino acids. The germline V gene encodes CDR1 MNHNS and CDR2 SASEGT. CDR3 loop: CASSGVSYGYTF. CDR3 DNA sequence: TGTGCCAGCAGCGGGGTTTCCTATGGCTACACCTTC.

The V call is TRBV6-1, the J call TRBJ1-5; D not resolved. The germline V and J ends were trimmed by 1 base and 0 bases, with 10 bases remaining between them. Looked up from germline, CDR1 is MNHNS and CDR2 is SASEGT. CDR3 length equals 16 residues. The CDR3 protein is CASSEGRIYSNQPQHF. In nucleotides, the CDR3 is TGTGCCAGCAGTGAAGGACGGATTTATAGCAATCAGCCCCAGCATTTT.

The chain joins TRBV19 to TRBJ1-1; D perhaps matches TRBD1 (5 bases). The CDR3 runs to 12 residues. Per germline, CDR1 LNHDA and CDR2 SQIVND (reference sequence). V lost 10 bases, J lost 11 bases, and 20 bases lay in between. This chain's CDR3 is CATRDQGSRAFF. The CDR3 DNA follows: TGTGCCACCCGTGACCAGGGAAGTAGGGCTTTCTTT. Combining the CDR3 with reference TRBV19 and TRBJ1-1 gives the whole variable domain DGGITQSPKYLFRKEGQNVTLSCEQNLNHDAMYWYRQDPGQGLRLIYYSQIVNDFQKGDIAEGYSVSREKKESFPLTVTSAQKNPTAFYLCATRDQGSRAFFGQGTRLTVV.

J is TRBJ1-2 and V is TRBV28; tentative D call: TRBD1 (5 bases). Germline CDR1 is MDHEN and CDR2 is SYDVKM. The V and J ends lost 7 bases and 7 bases respectively, with 25 bases between them. There are 16 residues in the CDR3. The CDR3 here is CASTIPRGLGGSGYTF. The CDR3 DNA is TGTGCCAGCACCATTCCACGGGGCCTCGGAGGGAGTGGCTACACCTTC.

The count of this clone is one. In DNA, the CDR3 is TGTGCCAGCAGCCATCCCCGAGCGGGATCCTCAGATACGCAGTATTTT. It specifies CASSHPRAGSSDTQYF. This sequence joins TRBV14 and TRBJ2-3; 7 nucleotides agree with TRBD2. V lost 3 bases, J lost 4 bases, and 10 bases stayed unmatched. Germline CDR1 reads SGHDN; CDR2 reads FVKESK. CDR3 length equals 16 residues.

The gene calls are TRBV29-1 and TRBJ2-7; possible D gene TRBD2, 5 bases. This CDR3 region has 14 residues. Germline CDR1 is SQVTM and CDR2 is ANQGSEA. The V end lost 6 bases, the J end lost 6 bases, and 21 bases lay between the germline ends. CDR3 in DNA: TGCAGCGTCCGCCGGAATATAGGGAGCGGCGAGCAGTACTTC. Translation: CSVRRNIGSGEQYF.

The rearrangement links TRBV19 to TRBJ2-6; possibly TRBD1 or TRBD2 for D (5 bases each). From germline, CDR1 is LNHDA and CDR2 SQIVND (reference sequence). The CDR3 has 15 amino acids. Trimming pared 7 bases from V and 0 bases from J, leaving 10 bases between. The DNA of the CDR3 is TGTGCCAGTAAAGAGGGGATCTCTGGGGCCAACGTCCTGACTTTC. This encodes CASKEGISGANVLTF. Full variable domain (rest looked up from reference TRBV19 and TRBJ2-6): DGGITQSPKYLFRKEGQNVTLSCEQNLNHDAMYWYRQDPGQGLRLIYYSQIVNDFQKGDIAEGYSVSREKKESFPLTVTSAQKNPTAFYLCASKEGISGANVLTFGAGSRLTVL.